A selection of T cell receptor beta chains follows, all from one sample in a study of blood T cell repertoires in COVID-19. Sequencing was performed with immunoSEQ multiplex PCR; in TCRdb, only in-frame clones are kept and a portion is missing. Of roughly 170,000 clones in the sample, under 80% were seen once. The specimen sequenced was peripheral blood. These receptors originate from a woman over 75 with acute or convalescent COVID-19. CDR3s include the opening cysteine and the closing phenylalanine or tryptophan. A D gene is named only where the DNA matches it firmly. Clone sizes are given selectively: once, few, many, or a class where the clone is expanded.

cdr3_aa,cdr3_nt,v_call,cdr3_length,clone_size,j_call,d_call
CASSRLAGVTGELFF,TGTGCCAGCAGCAGACTAGCGGGAGTCACCGGGGAGCTGTTTTTT,TRBV2,15,.,TRBJ2-2,TRBD2
CASSVSASGSMYEQFF,TGTGCCAGCAGCGTATCGGCTAGCGGGAGTATGTATGAGCAGTTCTTC,TRBV9,16,.,TRBJ2-1,TRBD2
CASSVAGGFGEQYF,TGTGCCAGCAGCGTAGCTGGAGGGTTCGGAGAGCAGTACTTC,TRBV9,14,.,TRBJ2-7,.
CASTPGGAGEQYF,TGTGCCAGCACCCCGGGGGGAGCGGGCGAGCAGTACTTC,TRBV28,13,.,TRBJ2-7,TRBD2
CASSKGRGRTLGQPQHF,TGTGCCAGCAGCAAAGGGAGGGGAAGGACTTTAGGGCAGCCCCAGCATTTT,TRBV21-1,17,.,TRBJ1-5,.
CASSPAGAGTEAFF,TGTGCCAGCAGTCCGGCGGGGGCGGGCACTGAAGCTTTCTTT,TRBV6-5,14,.,TRBJ1-1,.
CASTDHVRLAGGTGELFF,TGTGCCAGCACAGACCACGTAAGACTAGCGGGAGGCACCGGGGAGCTGTTTTTT,TRBV27,18,.,TRBJ2-2,TRBD2
CASSYSQGNYGYTF,TGTGCCAGCAGTTACTCACAGGGCAACTATGGCTACACCTTC,TRBV6-2/TRBV6-3,14,.,TRBJ1-2,.
CASSMGGVGETQYF,TGTGCCAGTAGTATGGGAGGGGTTGGGGAGACCCAGTACTTC,TRBV19,14,.,TRBJ2-5,TRBD2
CASSSQKSGQGRPEAFF,TGTGCCAGCAGCTCCCAAAAGTCGGGACAGGGGAGGCCTGAAGCTTTCTTT,TRBV5-4,17,.,TRBJ1-1,TRBD1
CASSQWSTSYEQYF,TGTGCCAGCAGCCAATGGTCCACATCCTACGAGCAGTACTTC,TRBV16,14,.,TRBJ2-7,.
CASSPRNTEAFF,TGTGCCAGCTCACCGAGGAACACTGAAGCTTTCTTT,TRBV18,12,few,TRBJ1-1,.
CASSAASGANEQFF,TGCGCCAGCAGTGCGGCTAGCGGGGCTAATGAGCAGTTCTTC,TRBV10-1,14,.,TRBJ2-1,TRBD2
CASVRGGGPTDTQYF,TGTGCCAGCGTGAGAGGAGGAGGGCCGACAGATACGCAGTATTTT,TRBV19,15,.,TRBJ2-3,.
CASGISGGLGSPLHF,TGTGCCAGCGGTATATCAGGGGGTTTAGGTTCACCCCTCCACTTT,TRBV2,15,.,TRBJ1-6,TRBD1
CASSSRLLSSTDTQYF,TGTGCCAGCAGCTCCCGACTATTATCTAGCACAGATACGCAGTATTTT,TRBV9,16,.,TRBJ2-3,.
CASSLSLLGLAGDFVDTQYF,TGCGCCAGCAGCCTATCATTACTTGGACTAGCGGGAGACTTCGTGGATACGCAGTATTTT,TRBV4-3,20,.,TRBJ2-3,TRBD2
CASSPTTIEAGVDEQFF,TGTGCCAGCAGCCCAACCACGATTGAGGCGGGAGTAGATGAGCAGTTCTTC,TRBV4-2,17,.,TRBJ2-1,TRBD2
CASRDRSYNEQFF,TGTGCCAGCAGGGACAGATCATACAATGAGCAGTTCTTC,TRBV27,13,.,TRBJ2-1,.
CAISDQASYGYTF,TGTGCCATCAGTGATCAGGCGAGCTATGGCTACACCTTC,TRBV10-3,13,.,TRBJ1-2,.
CASTPPWANEQYF,TGTGCCAGCACCCCCCCGTGGGCCAACGAGCAGTACTTC,TRBV6-2/TRBV6-3,13,.,TRBJ2-7,.
CASSDGRSPETQYF,TGTGCCAGCAGTGATGGGAGATCACCAGAGACCCAGTACTTC,TRBV11-3,14,.,TRBJ2-5,.
CASTPAGGTDTQYF,TGCGCCAGTACCCCGGCAGGGGGCACAGATACGCAGTATTTT,TRBV5-1,14,.,TRBJ2-3,.
CASSLTGADNSPLHF,TGTGCCAGCAGTTTGACAGGGGCAGATAATTCACCCCTCCACTTT,TRBV27,15,.,TRBJ1-6,TRBD1
CASSLRDRLVDTQYF,TGTGCCAGCAGCCTCCGGGACAGGTTGGTGGATACGCAGTATTTT,TRBV14,15,.,TRBJ2-3,TRBD1
CAWSSGSTDTQYF,TGTGCCTGGAGTAGCGGGAGCACAGATACGCAGTATTTT,TRBV30,13,few,TRBJ2-3,.
CASSYGPLTEAFF,TGTGCCAGCAGTTACGGCCCGTTAACTGAAGCTTTCTTT,TRBV6-5,13,.,TRBJ1-1,.
CASSSGTPDEKLFF,TGTGCCAGCAGCTCCGGGACTCCGGACGAAAAACTGTTTTTT,TRBV5-5,14,.,TRBJ1-4,.
CAWSRDRVQPQHF,TGTGCCTGGTCACGGGACAGGGTTCAGCCCCAGCATTTT,TRBV30,13,.,TRBJ1-5,TRBD1
CAWSVSSGGNTIYF,TGTGCCTGGAGTGTGTCCAGTGGTGGAAACACCATATATTTT,TRBV30,14,.,TRBJ1-3,.
CASSFKAGADTQYF,TGTGCCAGCAGCTTTAAAGCGGGGGCAGATACGCAGTATTTT,TRBV7-9,14,.,TRBJ2-3,TRBD2
CGNRGYTF,TGTGGCAACAGGGGCTACACCTTC,TRBV19,8,.,TRBJ1-2,.
CAWSVGLAGNTEAFF,TGTGCCTGGAGTGTTGGGCTGGCTGGCAACACTGAAGCTTTCTTT,TRBV30,15,once,TRBJ1-1,.
CASSLSREVQPQHF,TGTGCCAGCAGTTTATCCAGGGAAGTTCAGCCCCAGCATTTT,TRBV27,14,.,TRBJ1-5,.
CASSERITGAAYEQYF,TGTGCCAGCAGTGAAAGGATAACGGGAGCGGCCTACGAGCAGTACTTC,TRBV6-1,16,.,TRBJ2-7,.
CASSGLARASLATETQYF,TGTGCCAGCAGTGGACTAGCGCGAGCCTCCTTGGCTACGGAGACCCAGTACTTC,TRBV6-1,18,.,TRBJ2-5,TRBD2
CASSLGRTGLGNTIYF,TGTGCCAGCAGCTTAGGTCGTACAGGGCTTGGAAACACCATATATTTT,TRBV7-2,16,.,TRBJ1-3,.
CASSLLNGYEQYF,TGTGCCAGCAGCCTCCTGAACGGCTACGAGCAGTACTTC,TRBV9,13,.,TRBJ2-7,.
CASSQGKGDGNTIYF,TGTGCCAGCAGCCAAGGGAAGGGAGACGGAAACACCATATATTTT,TRBV4-2,15,.,TRBJ1-3,.
CASSSLSMETQYF,TGTGCCAGCAGCTCCCTATCCATGGAGACCCAGTACTTC,TRBV7-6,13,few,TRBJ2-5,.
CASSLSNGGREAFF,TGTGCCAGCTCACTCTCTAACGGGGGGAGAGAAGCTTTCTTT,TRBV18,14,.,TRBJ1-1,.
CAGGGDSYNEQFF,TGTGCCGGCGGGGGGGACTCCTACAATGAGCAGTTCTTC,TRBV28,13,.,TRBJ2-1,TRBD2
CASSPTTNEQFF,TGTGCCAGCAGCCCGACTACGAATGAGCAGTTCTTC,TRBV4-2,12,.,TRBJ2-1,.
CASSLLGTGGNSPLHF,TGTGCCAGCAGCCTTCTAGGGACAGGGGGTAATTCACCCCTCCACTTT,TRBV3-1/TRBV3-2,16,.,TRBJ1-6,TRBD1
CASSEREGKYNEQFF,TGTGCCAGCAGTGAGCGGGAGGGGAAATACAATGAGCAGTTCTTC,TRBV6-1,15,.,TRBJ2-1,TRBD2
CASSVGQYNEQFF,TGCGCCAGCAGCGTTGGACAGTACAATGAGCAGTTCTTC,TRBV5-1,13,.,TRBJ2-1,.
CASSLGGPETQYF,TGTGCCAGCAGCTTAGGGGGGCCGGAGACCCAGTACTTC,TRBV7-9,13,.,TRBJ2-5,.
CASTQLGTGLYGYTF,TGTGCCAGCACCCAACTCGGGACAGGGCTCTATGGCTACACCTTC,TRBV7-8,15,.,TRBJ1-2,TRBD1
CATEGDSDEQYF,TGTGCCACAGAAGGGGATTCCGACGAGCAGTACTTC,TRBV10-3,12,.,TRBJ2-7,.
CASKGGVPGARAEKLFF,TGTGCCAGCAAGGGAGGGGTGCCAGGGGCCCGGGCGGAAAAACTGTTTTTT,TRBV2,17,.,TRBJ1-4,.
CASSLELSRSSYNEQFF,TGCGCCAGCAGCTTGGAGCTCTCTCGGAGCTCCTACAATGAGCAGTTCTTC,TRBV5-1,17,.,TRBJ2-1,.
CASTQKGPGSSPLHF,TGTGCCAGCACCCAGAAGGGCCCGGGGAGTTCACCCCTCCACTTT,TRBV27,15,.,TRBJ1-6,.
CASSPSSGTGGISLHF,TGTGCCAGCAGTCCTTCCTCCGGGACAGGGGGAATATCCCTCCACTTT,TRBV28,16,.,TRBJ1-6,TRBD1
CASSSLAAGQPQHF,TGTGCCAGCAGTTCACTAGCCGCAGGACAGCCCCAGCATTTT,TRBV27,14,.,TRBJ1-5,.